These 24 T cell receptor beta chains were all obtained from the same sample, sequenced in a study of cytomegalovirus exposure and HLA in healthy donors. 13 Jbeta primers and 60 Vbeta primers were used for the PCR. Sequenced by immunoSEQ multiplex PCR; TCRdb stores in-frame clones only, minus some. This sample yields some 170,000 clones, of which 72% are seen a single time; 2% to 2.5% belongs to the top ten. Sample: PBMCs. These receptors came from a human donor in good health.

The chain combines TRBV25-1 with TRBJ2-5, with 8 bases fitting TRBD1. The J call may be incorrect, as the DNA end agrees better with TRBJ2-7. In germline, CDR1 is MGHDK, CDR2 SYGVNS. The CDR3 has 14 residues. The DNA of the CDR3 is TGTGCCAGCAGCGCCGGGACAGGAACCTACGAGCAGTACTTC. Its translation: CASSAGTGTYEQYF.

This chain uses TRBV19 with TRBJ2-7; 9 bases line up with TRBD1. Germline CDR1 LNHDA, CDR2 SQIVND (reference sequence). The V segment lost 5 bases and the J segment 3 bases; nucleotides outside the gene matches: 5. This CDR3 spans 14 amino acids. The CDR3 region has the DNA TGTGCCAGTAGTTCTACAGGGGGCGACTACGAGCAGTACTTC. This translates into CASSSTGGDYEQYF.

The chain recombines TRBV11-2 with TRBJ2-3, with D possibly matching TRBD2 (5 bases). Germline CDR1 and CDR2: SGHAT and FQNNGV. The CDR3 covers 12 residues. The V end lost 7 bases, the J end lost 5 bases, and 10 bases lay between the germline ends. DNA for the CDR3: TGTGCCAGCACCTCCCGGGGAGATACGCAGTATTTT. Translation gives CASTSRGDTQYF.

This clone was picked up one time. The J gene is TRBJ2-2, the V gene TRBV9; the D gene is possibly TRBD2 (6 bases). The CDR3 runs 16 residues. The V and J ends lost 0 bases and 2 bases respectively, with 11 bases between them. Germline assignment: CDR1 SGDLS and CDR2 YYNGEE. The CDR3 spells CASSVVSSGNTGELFF. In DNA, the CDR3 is TGTGCCAGCAGCGTAGTGAGTAGCGGTAACACCGGGGAGCTGTTTTTT.

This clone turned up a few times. Here the CDR3 DNA reads TGTGCCAGCAGCTTATATGCGAACCGTTATGGCTACACCTTC. It codes for CASSLYANRYGYTF. The chain links TRBV7-6 to TRBJ1-2, with D hard to call. Germline V lookup: CDR1 SGHVS, CDR2 FNYEAQ. Trimming took 2 bases from V and 5 from J, leaving 12 bases between them. This CDR3 spans 14 amino acids.

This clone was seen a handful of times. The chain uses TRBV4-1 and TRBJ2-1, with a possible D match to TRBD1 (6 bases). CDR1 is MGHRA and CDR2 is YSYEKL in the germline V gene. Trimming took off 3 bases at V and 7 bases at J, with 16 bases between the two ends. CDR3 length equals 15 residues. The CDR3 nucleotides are TGCGCCAGCAGCCATGGGACCAGGGGTCGGAATGAGCAGTTCTTC. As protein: CASSHGTRGRNEQFF.

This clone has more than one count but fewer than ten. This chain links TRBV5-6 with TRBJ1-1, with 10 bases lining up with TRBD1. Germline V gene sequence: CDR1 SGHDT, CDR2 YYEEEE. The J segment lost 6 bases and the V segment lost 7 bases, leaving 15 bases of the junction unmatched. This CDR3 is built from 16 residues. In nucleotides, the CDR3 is TGTGCCAGCCTCACCCGGGACAGGGGTCCTATCGCTGAAGCTTTCTTT. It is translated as CASLTRDRGPIAEAFF.

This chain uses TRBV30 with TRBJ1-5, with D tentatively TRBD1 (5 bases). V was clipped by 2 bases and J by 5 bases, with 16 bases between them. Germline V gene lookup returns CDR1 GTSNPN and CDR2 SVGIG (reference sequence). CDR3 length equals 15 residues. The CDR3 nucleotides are TGTGCCTGGAGTTTCCCAAGGGGTAATCATCAGCCCCAGCATTTT. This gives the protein CAWSFPRGNHQPQHF.

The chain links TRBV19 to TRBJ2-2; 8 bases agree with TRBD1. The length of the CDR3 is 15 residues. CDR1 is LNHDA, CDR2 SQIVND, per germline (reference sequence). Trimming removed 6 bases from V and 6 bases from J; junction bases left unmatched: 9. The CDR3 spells CASRGGQVMSGELFF. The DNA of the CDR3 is TGTGCCAGTAGGGGGGGACAGGTTATGTCCGGGGAGCTGTTTTTT.

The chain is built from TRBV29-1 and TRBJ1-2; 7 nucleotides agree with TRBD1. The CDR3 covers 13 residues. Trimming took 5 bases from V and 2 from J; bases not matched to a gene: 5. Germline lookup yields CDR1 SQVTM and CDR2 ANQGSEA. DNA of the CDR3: TGCAGCGTTCGAGACAGGGTAAACTATGGCTACACCTTC. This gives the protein CSVRDRVNYGYTF. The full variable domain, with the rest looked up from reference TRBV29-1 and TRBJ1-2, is SAVISQKPSRDICQRGTSLTIQCQVDSQVTMMFWYRQQPGQSLTLIATANQGSEATYESGFVIDKFPISRPNLTFSTLTVSNMSPEDSSIYLCSVRDRVNYGYTFGSGTRLTVV.

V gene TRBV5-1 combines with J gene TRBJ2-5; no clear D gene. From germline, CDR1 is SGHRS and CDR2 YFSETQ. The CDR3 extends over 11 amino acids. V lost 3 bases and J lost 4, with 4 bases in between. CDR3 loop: CASSSSETQYF. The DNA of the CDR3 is TGCGCCAGCAGCTCGTCAGAGACCCAGTACTTC.

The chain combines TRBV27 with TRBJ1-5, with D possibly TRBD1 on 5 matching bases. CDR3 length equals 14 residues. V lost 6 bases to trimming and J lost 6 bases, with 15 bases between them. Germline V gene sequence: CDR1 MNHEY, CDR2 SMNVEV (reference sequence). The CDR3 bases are TGTGCCAGCAGAATCAGGGCTTCGAGTCAGCCCCAGCATTTT. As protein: CASRIRASSQPQHF.

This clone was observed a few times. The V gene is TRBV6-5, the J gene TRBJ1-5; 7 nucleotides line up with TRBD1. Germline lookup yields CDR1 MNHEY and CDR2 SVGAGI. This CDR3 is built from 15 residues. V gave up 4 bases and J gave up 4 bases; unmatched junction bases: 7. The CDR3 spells CASSSRRQGNQPQHF. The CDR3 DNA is TGTGCCAGCAGTTCACGTAGACAGGGAAATCAGCCCCAGCATTTT.

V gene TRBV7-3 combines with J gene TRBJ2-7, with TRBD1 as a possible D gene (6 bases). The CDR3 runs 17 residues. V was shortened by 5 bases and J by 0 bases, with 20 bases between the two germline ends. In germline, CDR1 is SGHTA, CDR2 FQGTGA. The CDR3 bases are TGTGCCAGCAGCCGGACCGCATACAGGGCGCCCTCCTACGAGCAGTACTTC. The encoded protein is CASSRTAYRAPSYEQYF.

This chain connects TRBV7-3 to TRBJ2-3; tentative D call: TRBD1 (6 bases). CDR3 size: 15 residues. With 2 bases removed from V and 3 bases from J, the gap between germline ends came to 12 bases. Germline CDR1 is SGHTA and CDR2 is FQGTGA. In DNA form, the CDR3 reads TGTGCCAGCAGCTTAGGTATGAGGGGGACAGATACGCAGTATTTT. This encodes CASSLGMRGTDTQYF.

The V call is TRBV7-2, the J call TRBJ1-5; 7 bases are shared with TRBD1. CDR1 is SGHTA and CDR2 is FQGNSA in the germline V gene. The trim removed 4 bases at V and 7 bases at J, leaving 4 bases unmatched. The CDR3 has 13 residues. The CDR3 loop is CASSSDRDQPQHF. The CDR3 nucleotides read TGTGCCAGCAGCTCAGACAGGGACCAGCCCCAGCATTTT.

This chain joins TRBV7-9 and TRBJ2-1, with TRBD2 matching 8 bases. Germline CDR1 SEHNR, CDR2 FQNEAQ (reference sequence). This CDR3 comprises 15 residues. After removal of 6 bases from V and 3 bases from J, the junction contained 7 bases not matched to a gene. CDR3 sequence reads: CASRGAGAYYNEQFF. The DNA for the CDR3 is TGTGCCAGCAGGGGAGCGGGGGCCTACTACAATGAGCAGTTCTTC.

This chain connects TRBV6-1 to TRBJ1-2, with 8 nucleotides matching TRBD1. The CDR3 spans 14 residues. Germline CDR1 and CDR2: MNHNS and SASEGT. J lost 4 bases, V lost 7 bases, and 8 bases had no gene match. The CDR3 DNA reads TGTGCCAGCACCGGACAGGGATATGCCTATGGCTACACCTTC. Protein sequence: CASTGQGYAYGYTF.

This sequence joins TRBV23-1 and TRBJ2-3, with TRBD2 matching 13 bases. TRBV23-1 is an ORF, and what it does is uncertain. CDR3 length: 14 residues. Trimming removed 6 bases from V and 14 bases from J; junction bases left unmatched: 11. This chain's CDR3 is CASSPGLAGWVRYF. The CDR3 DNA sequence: TGCGCCAGCAGCCCGGGACTAGCGGGGTGGGTCAGGTATTTT.

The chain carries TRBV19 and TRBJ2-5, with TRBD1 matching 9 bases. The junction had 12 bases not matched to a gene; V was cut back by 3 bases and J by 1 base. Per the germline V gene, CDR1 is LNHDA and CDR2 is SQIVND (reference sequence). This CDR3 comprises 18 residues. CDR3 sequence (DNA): TGTGCCAGTAGTATCCGGGACAGGGACCGTCGCTCCCAAGAGACCCAGTACTTC. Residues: CASSIRDRDRRSQETQYF. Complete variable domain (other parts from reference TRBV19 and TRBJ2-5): DGGITQSPKYLFRKEGQNVTLSCEQNLNHDAMYWYRQDPGQGLRLIYYSQIVNDFQKGDIAEGYSVSREKKESFPLTVTSAQKNPTAFYLCASSIRDRDRRSQETQYFGPGTRLLVL.

As DNA, the CDR3 is TGTGCCAGCAGCTCCTCAGGGTCTTACGAGCAGTACTTC. Amino acids: CASSSSGSYEQYF. The genes are TRBV7-8 and TRBJ2-7, with D possibly TRBD1 on 5 matching bases. Between the trimmed V and J ends, which lost 4 bases and 4 bases, there was a span of 11 bases. Germline-derived CDR1 and CDR2 are SGHVS and FQNEAQ. The CDR3 contains 13 residues. The full variable domain, rest sourced from reference TRBV7-8 and TRBJ2-7, is GAGVSQSPRYKVAKRGQDVALRCDPISGHVSLFWYQQALGQGPEFLTYFQNEAQLDKSGLPSDRFFAERPEGSVSTLKIQRTQQEDSAVYLCASSSSGSYEQYFGPGTRLTVT.

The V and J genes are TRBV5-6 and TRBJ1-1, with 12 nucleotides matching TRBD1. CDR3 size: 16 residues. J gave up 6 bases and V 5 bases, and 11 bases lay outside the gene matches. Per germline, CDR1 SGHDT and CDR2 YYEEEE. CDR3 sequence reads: CASSPGQGAVNPEAFF. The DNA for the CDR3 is TGTGCCAGCAGTCCGGGACAGGGGGCAGTTAACCCTGAAGCTTTCTTT.

The CDR3 region is CASSTPAGTRTDTQYF. The CDR3 region has the DNA TGTGCCAGCAGCACCCCAGCGGGTACCCGCACAGATACGCAGTATTTT. The gene calls are TRBV4-2 and TRBJ2-3; the D gene is possibly TRBD2 (6 bases). Trimming stripped 5 bases from V and 1 base from J, with 16 bases between. Germline CDR1 and CDR2: LGHNA and YNFKEQ. This CDR3 comprises 16 residues.

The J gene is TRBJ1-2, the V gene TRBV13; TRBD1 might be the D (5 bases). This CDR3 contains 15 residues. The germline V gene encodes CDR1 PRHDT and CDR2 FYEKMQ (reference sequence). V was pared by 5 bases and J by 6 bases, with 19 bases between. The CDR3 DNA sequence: TGTGCCAGCAGCAGACGTCGCGGGGGGACCGATGGCTACACCTTC. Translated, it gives CASSRRRGGTDGYTF.